These 10 T cell receptor beta chains share one sample of origin, sequenced in a study of beta chain features in type 1 diabetes. Overall study findings and caveats: In all four CD4+ subsets, TCRB CDR3 length was significantly, moderately reduced in type 1 diabetes.

cDNA synthesis used the whole RNA isolate, giving expressed TCRB sequences. TCRdb's copy holds only in-frame clones and misses some; the assay was immunoSEQ multiplex PCR. The sample holds under 850,000 clones, around an eighth seen once. The antigens these receptors bind are not known. The sequencing input was naive CD4+ T cells from blood. Receptors originate from a man aged 18-30 years with type 1 diabetes.

The chain combines TRBV10-3 with TRBJ2-1; 12 bases align to TRBD2. The V and J ends lost 4 bases and 9 bases, in that order; junction bases with no gene match: 7. The CDR3 length is 15 residues. Germline V gene sequence: CDR1 ENHRY, CDR2 SYGVKD. The CDR3 sequence: CAISGGLAGLGEQFF. CDR3 in DNA: TGTGCCATCAGTGGGGGACTAGCGGGTTTGGGTGAGCAGTTCTTC.

This rearrangement joins TRBV2 to TRBJ1-1, with 9 bases that match TRBD1. V lost 11 bases to trimming and J lost 2 bases; unmatched junction nucleotides: 6. The CDR3 spans 13 residues. Germline assignment: CDR1 SNHLY and CDR2 FYNNEI. The CDR3 loop is CAWEGQGNTEAFF. The CDR3 DNA reads TGTGCCTGGGAGGGACAGGGAAACACTGAAGCTTTCTTT.

The genes are TRBV27 and TRBJ2-1, with 8 bases that match TRBD1. Germline loops: CDR1 MNHEY, CDR2 SMNVEV (reference sequence). Germline trimming cut 6 bases from V and 13 bases from J; bases unmatched to any gene: 8. The CDR3 extends over 12 amino acids. CDR3 sequence: CASSKGQGIQFF. The CDR3 region has the DNA TGTGCCAGCAGCAAAGGACAGGGCATACAGTTCTTC.

In its sample, this clone was seen a few times. The chain is built from TRBV5-1 and TRBJ2-1; D is ambiguous. The CDR3 totals 13 residues. V lost 4 bases and J 9 bases, leaving 14 bases between the germline ends. Per the germline V gene, CDR1 is SGHRS and CDR2 is YFSETQ. The CDR3 spells CASSEESVGEQFF. Here the CDR3 DNA reads TGCGCCAGCAGCGAAGAATCCGTAGGTGAGCAGTTCTTC.

This clone turned up a few times. The rearrangement uses TRBV6-5 and TRBJ1-2; weak D call: TRBD1 (6 bases). CDR3 length: 14 residues. Germline CDR1 reads MNHEY; CDR2 reads SVGAGI. V lost 7 bases to trimming and J lost 6 bases, with 18 bases between them. CDR3: CASTSLRGADGYTF. Here the CDR3 DNA reads TGTGCCAGCACCTCCCTGAGGGGGGCCGATGGCTACACCTTC.

Only a few counts were recorded for this clone. This sequence joins TRBV27 and TRBJ1-1; the D gene is possibly TRBD1 (6 bases). Trimming cost V 2 bases and J 11 bases, with 9 bases left between them. This CDR3 is built from 11 residues. From germline, CDR1 is MNHEY and CDR2 SMNVEV (reference sequence). CDR3: CASSLGQSAFF. Written as DNA, the CDR3 is TGTGCCAGCAGTTTAGGACAGAGCGCTTTCTTT.

The genes are TRBV28 and TRBJ2-1, with 10 bases identical to TRBD1. The V and J ends lost 7 bases and 5 bases, in that order; junction bases with no gene match: 5. The germline V gene encodes CDR1 MDHEN and CDR2 SYDVKM. The CDR3 covers 14 residues. CDR3 sequence: CASIETGGHNEQFF. The CDR3 nucleotides are TGTGCCAGCATCGAGACAGGGGGCCACAATGAGCAGTTCTTC.

The rearrangement uses TRBV5-4 and TRBJ1-1, with a tentative D call TRBD1 (5 bases). In germline, CDR1 is SGHNT, CDR2 YYREEE (reference sequence). CDR3 length equals 17 residues. Between the trimmed V and J ends, which lost 4 bases and 4 bases, there was a span of 23 bases. As DNA, the CDR3 is TGTGCCAGCAGCCTCCTGCGGGACGCCGGAGGTAGCACTGAAGCTTTCTTT. Amino acid sequence: CASSLLRDAGGSTEAFF.

This rearrangement joins TRBV27 to TRBJ1-1, with D maybe TRBD1 (6 bases). The ends were cut back, 6 bases at V and 1 base at J, with 15 bases in the middle. The length of the CDR3 is 15 residues. Germline V gives CDR1 MNHEY, CDR2 SMNVEV (reference sequence). The CDR3 is CASRTLGGTNTEAFF. The CDR3 coding sequence is TGTGCCAGCAGGACCTTAGGGGGGACGAACACTGAAGCTTTCTTT.

There are a few counts of this clone. The genes are TRBV20-1 and TRBJ2-1, with a possible D match to TRBD2 (6 bases). Trimming took 3 bases from V and 12 from J, leaving 12 bases between them. The CDR3 has 11 residues. Germline loops: CDR1 DFQATT, CDR2 SNEGSKA (reference sequence). The CDR3 nucleotides are TGCAGTGCTAGCCTGGAAGCGGGGCAGTTCTTC. Translating it yields CSASLEAGQFF.